This T cell receptor (beta chain) was retrieved from a study of cytomegalovirus exposure and HLA in healthy donors. 13 Jbeta primers and 60 Vbeta primers were used for the PCR. The repertoire was sequenced with immunoSEQ multiplex PCR; TCRdb's copy has only in-frame clones and lacks some. Here the sample table reports tens of thousands of clones. The V gene's germline CDR1 is MNHEY and CDR2 SMNVEV (reference sequence). The CDR3 totals 15 residues. The V end lost 4 bases, the J end lost 3 bases, and 13 bases lay between the germline ends. This chain links TRBV27 with TRBJ1-5, with D possibly being TRBD1 (5 bases). The receptor's source is a female donor in good health and CMV-seropositive. Sequenced: PBMCs. CDR3 in amino acids: CASSSRAGLNQPQHF. The CDR3 region has the DNA TGTGCCAGCAGTTCTAGGGCAGGGCTCAATCAGCCCCAGCATTTT.